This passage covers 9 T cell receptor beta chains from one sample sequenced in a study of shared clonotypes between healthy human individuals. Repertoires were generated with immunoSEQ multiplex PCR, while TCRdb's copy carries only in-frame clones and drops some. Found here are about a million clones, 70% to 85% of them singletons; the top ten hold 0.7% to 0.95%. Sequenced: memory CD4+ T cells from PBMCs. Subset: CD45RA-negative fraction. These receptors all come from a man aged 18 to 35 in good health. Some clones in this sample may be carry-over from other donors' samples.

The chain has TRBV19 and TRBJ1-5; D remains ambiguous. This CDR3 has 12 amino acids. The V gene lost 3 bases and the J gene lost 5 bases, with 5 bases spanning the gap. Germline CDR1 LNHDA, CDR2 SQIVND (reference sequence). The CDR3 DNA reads TGTGCCAGTAGTATCAGTGATCAGCCCCAGCATTTT. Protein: CASSISDQPQHF.

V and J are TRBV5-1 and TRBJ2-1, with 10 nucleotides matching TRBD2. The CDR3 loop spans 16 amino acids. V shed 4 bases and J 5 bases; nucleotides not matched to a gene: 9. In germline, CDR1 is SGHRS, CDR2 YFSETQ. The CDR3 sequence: CASSVRAGGKNNEQFF. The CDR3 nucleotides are TGCGCCAGCAGCGTGAGAGCGGGAGGGAAGAACAATGAGCAGTTCTTC.

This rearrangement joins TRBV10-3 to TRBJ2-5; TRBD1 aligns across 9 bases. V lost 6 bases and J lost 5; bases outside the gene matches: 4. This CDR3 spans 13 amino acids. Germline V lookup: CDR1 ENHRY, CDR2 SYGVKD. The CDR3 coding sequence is TGTGCCATCAGGACAGGGGGGGAGGAGACCCAGTACTTC. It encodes CAIRTGGEETQYF.

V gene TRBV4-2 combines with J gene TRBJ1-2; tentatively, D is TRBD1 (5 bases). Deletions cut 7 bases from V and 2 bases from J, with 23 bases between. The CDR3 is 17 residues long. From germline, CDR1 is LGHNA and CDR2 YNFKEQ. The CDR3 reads CASTPIQTGGFNYGYTF. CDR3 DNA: TGTGCCAGCACCCCAATCCAAACAGGCGGGTTCAACTATGGCTACACCTTC.

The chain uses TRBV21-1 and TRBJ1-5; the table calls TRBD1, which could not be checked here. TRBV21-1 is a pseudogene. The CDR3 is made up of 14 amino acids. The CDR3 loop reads CASSKWQGNQPQHF. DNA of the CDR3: TGTGCCAGCAGCAAATGGCAGGGGAATCAGCCCCAGCATTTT.

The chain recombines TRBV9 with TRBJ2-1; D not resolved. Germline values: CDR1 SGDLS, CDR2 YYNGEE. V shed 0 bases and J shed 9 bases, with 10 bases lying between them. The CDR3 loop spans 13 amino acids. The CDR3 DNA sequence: TGTGCCAGCAGCGTAGTAACAACGAGTGAGCAGTTCTTC. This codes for CASSVVTTSEQFF. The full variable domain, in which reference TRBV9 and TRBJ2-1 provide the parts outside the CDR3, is DSGVTQTPKHLITATGQRVTLRCSPRSGDLSVYWYQQSLDQGLQFLIQYYNGEERAKGNILERFSAQQFPDLHSELNLSSLELGDSALYFCASSVVTTSEQFFGPGTRLTVL.

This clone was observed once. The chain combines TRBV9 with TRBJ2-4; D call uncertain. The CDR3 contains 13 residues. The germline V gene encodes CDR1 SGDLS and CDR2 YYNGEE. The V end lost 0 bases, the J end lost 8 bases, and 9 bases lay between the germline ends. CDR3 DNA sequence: TGTGCCAGCAGCGTAGCTGGCGGAGACATTCAGTACTTC. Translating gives CASSVAGGDIQYF.

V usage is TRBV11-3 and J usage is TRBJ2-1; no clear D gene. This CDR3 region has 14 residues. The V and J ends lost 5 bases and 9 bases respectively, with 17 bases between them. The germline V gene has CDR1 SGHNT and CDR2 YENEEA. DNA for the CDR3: TGTGCCAGCAGCCAAGAACACGGGTTTACTGAGCAGTTCTTC. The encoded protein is CASSQEHGFTEQFF.

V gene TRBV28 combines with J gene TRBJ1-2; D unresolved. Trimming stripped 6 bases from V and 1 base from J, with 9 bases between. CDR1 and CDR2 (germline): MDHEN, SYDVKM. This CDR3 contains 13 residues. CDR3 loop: CASRHRVNYGYTF. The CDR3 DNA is TGTGCCAGCAGACACAGAGTTAACTATGGCTACACCTTC.